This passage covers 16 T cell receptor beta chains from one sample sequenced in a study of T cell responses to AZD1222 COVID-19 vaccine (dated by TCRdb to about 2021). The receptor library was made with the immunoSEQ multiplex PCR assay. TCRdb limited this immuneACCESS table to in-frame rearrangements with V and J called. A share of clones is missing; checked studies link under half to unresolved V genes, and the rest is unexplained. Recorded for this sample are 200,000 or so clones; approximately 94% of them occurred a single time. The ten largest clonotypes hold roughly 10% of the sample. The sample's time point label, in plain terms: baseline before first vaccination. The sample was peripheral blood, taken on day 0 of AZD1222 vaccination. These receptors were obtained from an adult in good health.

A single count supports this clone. CDR3 coding DNA: TGTGCCAGCAGCTTCGCGGGCAATTCCTACGAGCAGTACTTC. The encoded protein is CASSFAGNSYEQYF. The chain uses TRBV5-5 and TRBJ2-7, with D tentatively TRBD2 (5 bases). V was cut by 2 bases and J by 1 base, with 10 bases left in between. The CDR3 runs 14 residues. The germline CDR1 and CDR2 sequences are SGHKS and YYEKEE (reference sequence).

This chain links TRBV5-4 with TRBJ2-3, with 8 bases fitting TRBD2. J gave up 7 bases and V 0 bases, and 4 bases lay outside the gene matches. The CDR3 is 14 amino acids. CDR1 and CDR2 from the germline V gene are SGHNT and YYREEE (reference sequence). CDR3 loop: CASSLAGGGNTQYF. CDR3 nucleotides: TGTGCCAGCAGCTTGGCGGGGGGGGGAAATACGCAGTATTTT.

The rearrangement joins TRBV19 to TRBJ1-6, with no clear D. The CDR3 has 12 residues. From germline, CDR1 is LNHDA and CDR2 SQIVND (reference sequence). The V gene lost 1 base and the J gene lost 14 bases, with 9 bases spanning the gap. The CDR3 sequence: CASSIVGATLHF. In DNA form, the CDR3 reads TGTGCCAGTAGTATAGTTGGAGCGACCCTCCACTTT. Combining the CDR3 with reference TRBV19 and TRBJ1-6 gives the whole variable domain DGGITQSPKYLFRKEGQNVTLSCEQNLNHDAMYWYRQDPGQGLRLIYYSQIVNDFQKGDIAEGYSVSREKKESFPLTVTSAQKNPTAFYLCASSIVGATLHFGNGTRLTVT.

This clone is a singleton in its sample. CDR3 nucleotides: TGTGCCAGCAGCTCCGGGACAGGGAACACTGAAGCTTTCTTT. Translation: CASSSGTGNTEAFF. The genes are TRBV13 and TRBJ1-1; TRBD1 aligns across 8 bases. The junction had 2 bases not matched to a gene; V was cut back by 4 bases and J by 1 base. The CDR3 runs 14 residues. CDR1 and CDR2 (germline): PRHDT, FYEKMQ (reference sequence). Full variable domain (outside the CDR3, taken from reference TRBV13 and TRBJ1-1): AAGVIQSPRHLIKEKRETATLKCYPIPRHDTVYWYQQGPGQDPQFLISFYEKMQSDKGSIPDRFSAQQFSDYHSELNMSSLELGDSALYFCASSSGTGNTEAFFGQGTRLTVV.

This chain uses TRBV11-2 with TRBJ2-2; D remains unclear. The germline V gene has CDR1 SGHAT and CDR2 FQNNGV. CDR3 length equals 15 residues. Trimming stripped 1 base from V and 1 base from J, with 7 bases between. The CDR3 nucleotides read TGTGCCAGCAGCTTAGCCGGATTGAACACCGGGGAGCTGTTTTTT. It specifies CASSLAGLNTGELFF.

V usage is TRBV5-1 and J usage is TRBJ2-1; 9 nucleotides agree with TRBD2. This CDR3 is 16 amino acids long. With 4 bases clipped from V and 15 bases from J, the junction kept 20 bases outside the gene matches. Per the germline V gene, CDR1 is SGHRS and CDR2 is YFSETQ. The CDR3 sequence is CASSPSGTSSTGEGFF. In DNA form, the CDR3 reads TGCGCCAGCAGCCCGTCCGGGACTAGCTCAACGGGGGAGGGGTTCTTC.

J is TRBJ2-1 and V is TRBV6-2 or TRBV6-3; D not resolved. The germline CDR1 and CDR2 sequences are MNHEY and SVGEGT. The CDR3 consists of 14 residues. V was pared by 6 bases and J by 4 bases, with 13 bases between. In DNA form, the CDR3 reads TGTGCCAGCAGCCTCTTGCCCCCTTACAATGAGCAGTTCTTC. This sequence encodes CASSLLPPYNEQFF.

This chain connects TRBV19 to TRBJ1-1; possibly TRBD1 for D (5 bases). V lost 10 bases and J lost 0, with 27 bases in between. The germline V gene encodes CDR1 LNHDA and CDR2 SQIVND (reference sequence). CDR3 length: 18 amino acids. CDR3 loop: CATMTPFGQGAVNTEAFF. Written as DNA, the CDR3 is TGTGCCACCATGACCCCGTTTGGGCAGGGCGCAGTGAACACTGAAGCTTTCTTT.

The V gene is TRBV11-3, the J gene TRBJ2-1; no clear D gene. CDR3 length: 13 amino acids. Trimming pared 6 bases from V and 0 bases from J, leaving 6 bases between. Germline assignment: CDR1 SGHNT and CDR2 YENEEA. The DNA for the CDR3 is TGTGCCAGCAGTTTGAGCTCCTACAATGAGCAGTTCTTC. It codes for CASSLSSYNEQFF.

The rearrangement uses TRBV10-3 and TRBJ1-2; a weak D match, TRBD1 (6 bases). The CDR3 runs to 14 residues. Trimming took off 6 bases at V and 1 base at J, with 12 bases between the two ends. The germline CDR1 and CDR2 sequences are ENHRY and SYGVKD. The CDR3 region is CAISRTESNYGYTF. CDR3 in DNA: TGTGCCATCAGCCGGACAGAAAGTAACTATGGCTACACCTTC.

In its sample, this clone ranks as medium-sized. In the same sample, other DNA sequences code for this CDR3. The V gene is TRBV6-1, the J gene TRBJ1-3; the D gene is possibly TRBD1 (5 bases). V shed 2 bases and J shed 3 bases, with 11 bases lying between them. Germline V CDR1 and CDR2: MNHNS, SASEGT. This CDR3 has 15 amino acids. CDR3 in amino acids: CASSEQGRGGNTIYF. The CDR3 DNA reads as TGTGCCAGCAGTGAACAGGGCCGGGGTGGAAACACCATATATTTT.

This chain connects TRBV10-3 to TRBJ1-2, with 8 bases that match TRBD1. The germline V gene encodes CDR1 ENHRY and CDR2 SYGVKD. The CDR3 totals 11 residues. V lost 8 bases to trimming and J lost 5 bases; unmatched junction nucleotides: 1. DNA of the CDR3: TGTGCCATCCGGACAGGGTATGGCTACACCTTC. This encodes CAIRTGYGYTF.

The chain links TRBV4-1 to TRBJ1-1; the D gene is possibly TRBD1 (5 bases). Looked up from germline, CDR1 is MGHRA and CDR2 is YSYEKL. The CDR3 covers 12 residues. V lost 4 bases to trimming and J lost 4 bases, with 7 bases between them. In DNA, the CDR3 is TGCGCCAGCAGCCCGGGGACCACTGAAGCTTTCTTT. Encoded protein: CASSPGTTEAFF.

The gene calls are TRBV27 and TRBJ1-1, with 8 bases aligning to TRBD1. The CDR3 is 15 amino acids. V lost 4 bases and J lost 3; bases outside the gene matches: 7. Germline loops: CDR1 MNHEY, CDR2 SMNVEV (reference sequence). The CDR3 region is CASSWGDRSYTEAFF. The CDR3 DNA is TGTGCCAGCAGTTGGGGGGACAGGAGCTACACTGAAGCTTTCTTT.

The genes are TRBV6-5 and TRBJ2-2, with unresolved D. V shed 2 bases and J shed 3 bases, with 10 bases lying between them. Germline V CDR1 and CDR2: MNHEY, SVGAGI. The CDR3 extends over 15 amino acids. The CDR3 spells CASSYGSSYTGELFF. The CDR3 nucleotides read TGTGCCAGCAGTTACGGCAGCTCGTACACCGGGGAGCTGTTTTTT.

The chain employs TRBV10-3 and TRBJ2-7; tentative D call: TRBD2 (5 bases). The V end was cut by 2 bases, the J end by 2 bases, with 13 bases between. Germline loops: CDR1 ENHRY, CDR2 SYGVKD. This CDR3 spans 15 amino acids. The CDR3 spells CAISERRQTPYEQYF. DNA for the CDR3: TGTGCCATCAGTGAGAGGAGGCAAACCCCCTACGAGCAGTACTTC.